The present TCR beta chain was sequenced within a study of blood T cell repertoires in COVID-19 (dated by TCRdb to the early 2020s). Some background on the complete study: Collaborator samples came from the United States, Italy and Spain and covered acute and convalescent phases of COVID-19. The material from the prospective study consisted of cDNA or gDNA derived from T cells, B-cell-depleted T cells, or PBMCs. Deeply sampled blood TCRbeta repertoires from subjects exposed to, actively infected with, or recovered from COVID-19 were included in the dataset. The repertoires were released in a freely available public database meant as a resource for research on the immune response to SARS-CoV-2. The samples were drawn from two sources: the first 160 participants of the ongoing ImmuneRACE study, and over 950 subjects contributed by 6 global collaborators. A de-identified subject ID, COVID-19 status, age in years and sex were almost always included in the sample metadata. HLA class I and class II types, where available, came from metadata supplied by the sample provider rather than from assay-based typing.

The CDR3 goes from the cysteine to the phenylalanine over 15 residues. Only the CDR3 part of the read is kept: 45 bases, read in frame from the first base. Trimming removed 6 bases from V and 6 bases from J; the gene matches leave 10 bases unexplained. CDR1 KGHSH and CDR2 LQKENI were looked up in the germline V gene. A single count supports this clone. The clone's antigen remains unknown. The input lacks base qualities; no much larger clone sits a single base away. The immunoSEQ Assay, a bias-controlled multiplex PCR, was used to amplify TCRbeta CDR3 regions from genomic DNA. Regarding the original processing steps: Nucleated cell counts per sample were estimated from amplification of reference gene primers within the assay. To quantify the absolute abundance of each unique TCRbeta CDR3 rearrangement, sequence reads were collapsed and filtered. For each sample, productive Simpson clonality was calculated by taking the square root of Simpson's diversity index across productive rearrangements. TCRdb retrieved this table from immuneACCESS and kept in-frame rearrangements only. Not all clones are present; in checked studies, unresolved V genes account for under half, and no reason is known for the remainder. That table furnishes V, J and clone size, whereas the DNA furnished D and trimming. The sample has about 250,000 clones on record, roughly 80% of them singletons. Together, the top ten hold approximately 5% of the sample.

In the prospective study, participants were roughly 18 to 89 years old, resided in around 25 geographic areas of the United States, and were enrolled through a virtual design. To assign participants to cohorts, the prospective study relied on clinical history that participants themselves reported in a screening survey and a study questionnaire. Exposed participants had been in contact, within 2 weeks of entering the study, with a person who had a PCR-confirmed or clinician-diagnosed case of COVID-19. Mobile phlebotomists in the prospective study collected whole blood, serum and a nasopharyngeal or oropharyngeal swab from every participant. Additional blood draws and questionnaires over an approximately two-month period could optionally be provided by prospective study participants. Before DNA extraction, blood samples from the prospective study were shipped at room temperature or frozen. Findings and caveats that apply to the study as a whole: Clinical and demographic metadata were provided uncurated, with the amount varying by source and participant.

The rearrangement joined TRBV18 to TRBJ2-1; 8 bases in between match TRBD1. Source material: PBMCs or T cells enriched from blood (not recorded which). This receptor was obtained from a man aged 35 to 55 who had been exposed to COVID-19. DNA sequence: TGTGCCAGCTCCCCGGGGGACAGGACAAGCAATGAGCAGTTCTTC. Translated, it gives CASSPGDRTSNEQFF. When the CDR3 is completed using the reference TRBV18 and TRBJ2-1 genes on either side, the full variable domain is NAGVMQNPRHLVRRRGQEARLRCSPMKGHSHVYWYRQLPEEGLKFMVYLQKENIIDESGMPKERFSAEFPKEGPSILRIQQVVRGDSAAYFCASSPGDRTSNEQFFGPGTRLTVL.